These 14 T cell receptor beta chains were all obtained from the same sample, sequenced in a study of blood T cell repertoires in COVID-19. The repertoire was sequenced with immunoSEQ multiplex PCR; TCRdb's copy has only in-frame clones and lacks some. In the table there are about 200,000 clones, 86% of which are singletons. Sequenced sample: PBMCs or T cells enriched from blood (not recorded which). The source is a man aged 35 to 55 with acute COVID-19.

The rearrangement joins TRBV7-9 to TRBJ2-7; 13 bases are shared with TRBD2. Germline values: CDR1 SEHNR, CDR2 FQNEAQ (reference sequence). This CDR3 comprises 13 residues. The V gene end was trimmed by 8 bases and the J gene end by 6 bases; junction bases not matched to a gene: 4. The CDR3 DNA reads TGTGCCAGCGGACTAGCGGGAGTCGGCGAGCAGTACTTC. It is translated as CASGLAGVGEQYF.

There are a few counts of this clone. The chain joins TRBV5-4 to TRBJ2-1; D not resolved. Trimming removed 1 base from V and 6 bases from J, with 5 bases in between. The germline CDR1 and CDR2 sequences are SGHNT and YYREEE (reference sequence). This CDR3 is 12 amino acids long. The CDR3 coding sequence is TGTGCCAGCAGCTTGCCAGGCAATGAGCAGTTCTTC. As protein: CASSLPGNEQFF. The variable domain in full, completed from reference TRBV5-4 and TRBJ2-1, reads ETGVTQSPTHLIKTRGQQVTLRCSSQSGHNTVSWYQQALGQGPQFIFQYYREEENGRGNFPPRFSGLQFPNYSSELNVNALELDDSALYLCASSLPGNEQFFGPGTRLTVL.

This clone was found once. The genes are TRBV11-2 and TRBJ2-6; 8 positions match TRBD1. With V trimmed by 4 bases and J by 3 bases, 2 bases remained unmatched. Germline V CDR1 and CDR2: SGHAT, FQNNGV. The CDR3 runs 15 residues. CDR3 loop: CASSSGGGGANVLTF. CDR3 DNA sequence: TGTGCCAGCAGCTCAGGGGGCGGTGGGGCCAACGTCCTGACTTTC.

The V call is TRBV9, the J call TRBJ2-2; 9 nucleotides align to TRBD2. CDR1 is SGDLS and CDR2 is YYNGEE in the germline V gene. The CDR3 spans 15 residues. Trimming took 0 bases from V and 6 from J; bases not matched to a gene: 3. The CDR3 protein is CASSVVGLASGELFF. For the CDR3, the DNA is TGTGCCAGCAGCGTAGTGGGACTAGCCTCCGGGGAGCTGTTTTTT.

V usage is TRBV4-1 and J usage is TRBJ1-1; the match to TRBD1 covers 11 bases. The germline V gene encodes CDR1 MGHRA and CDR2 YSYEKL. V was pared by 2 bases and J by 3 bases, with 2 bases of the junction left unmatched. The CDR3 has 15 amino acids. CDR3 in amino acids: CASSQQDRGHTEAFF. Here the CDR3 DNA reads TGCGCCAGCAGCCAACAGGACAGGGGGCACACTGAAGCTTTCTTT.

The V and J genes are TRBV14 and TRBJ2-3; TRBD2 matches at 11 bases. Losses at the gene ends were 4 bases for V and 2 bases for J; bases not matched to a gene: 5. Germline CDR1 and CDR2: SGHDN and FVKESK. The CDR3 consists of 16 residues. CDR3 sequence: CASSLLTSGNTDTQYF. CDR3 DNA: TGTGCCAGCAGCCTATTGACTAGCGGGAACACAGATACGCAGTATTTT. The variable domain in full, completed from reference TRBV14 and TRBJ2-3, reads EAGVTQFPSHSVIEKGQTVTLRCDPISGHDNLYWYRRVMGKEIKFLLHFVKESKQDESGMPNNRFLAERTGGTYSTLKVQPAELEDSGVYFCASSLLTSGNTDTQYFGPGTRLTVL.

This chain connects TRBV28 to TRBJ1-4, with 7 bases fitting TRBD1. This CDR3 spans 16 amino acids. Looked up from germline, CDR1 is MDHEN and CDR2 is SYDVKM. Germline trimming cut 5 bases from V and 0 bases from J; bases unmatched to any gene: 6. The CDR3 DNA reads TGTGCCAGCAGTCCGGGACAGCATGCAACTAATGAAAAACTGTTTTTT. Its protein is CASSPGQHATNEKLFF. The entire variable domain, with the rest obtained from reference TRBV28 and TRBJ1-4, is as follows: DVKVTQSSRYLVKRTGEKVFLECVQDMDHENMFWYRQDPGLGLRLIYFSYDVKMKEKGDIPEGYSVSREKKERFSLILESASTNQTSMYLCASSPGQHATNEKLFFGSGTQLSVL.

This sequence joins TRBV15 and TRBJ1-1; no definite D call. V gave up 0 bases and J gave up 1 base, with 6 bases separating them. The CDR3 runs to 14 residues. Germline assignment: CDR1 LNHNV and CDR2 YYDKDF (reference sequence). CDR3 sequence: CATSRDLANTEAFF. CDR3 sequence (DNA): TGTGCCACCAGCAGAGATCTAGCGAACACTGAAGCTTTCTTT.

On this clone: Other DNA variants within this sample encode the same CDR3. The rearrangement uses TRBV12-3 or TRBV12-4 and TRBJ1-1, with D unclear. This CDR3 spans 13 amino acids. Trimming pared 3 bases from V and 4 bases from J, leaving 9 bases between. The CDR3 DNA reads TGTGCCAGCAGTTTTGGGGAGGGCACTGAAGCTTTCTTT. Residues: CASSFGEGTEAFF.

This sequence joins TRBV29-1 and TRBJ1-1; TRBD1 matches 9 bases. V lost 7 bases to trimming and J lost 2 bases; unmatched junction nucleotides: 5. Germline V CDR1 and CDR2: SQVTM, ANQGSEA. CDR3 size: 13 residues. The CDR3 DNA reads TGCAGCGGTACAACAGGGGGCAACACTGAAGCTTTCTTT. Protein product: CSGTTGGNTEAFF.

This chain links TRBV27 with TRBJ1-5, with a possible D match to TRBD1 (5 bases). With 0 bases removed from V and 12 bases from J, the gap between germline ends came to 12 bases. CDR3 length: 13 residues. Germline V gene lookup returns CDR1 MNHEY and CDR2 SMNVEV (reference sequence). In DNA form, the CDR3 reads TGTGCCAGCAGTTTATCTTTAAGCAGGGACCAGCATTTT. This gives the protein CASSLSLSRDQHF.

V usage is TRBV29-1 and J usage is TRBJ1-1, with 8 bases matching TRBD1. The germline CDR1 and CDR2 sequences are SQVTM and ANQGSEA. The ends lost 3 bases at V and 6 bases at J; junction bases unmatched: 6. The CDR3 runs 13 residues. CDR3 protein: CSVDSGGAAEAFF. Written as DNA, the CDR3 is TGCAGCGTTGACTCAGGGGGCGCGGCTGAAGCTTTCTTT.

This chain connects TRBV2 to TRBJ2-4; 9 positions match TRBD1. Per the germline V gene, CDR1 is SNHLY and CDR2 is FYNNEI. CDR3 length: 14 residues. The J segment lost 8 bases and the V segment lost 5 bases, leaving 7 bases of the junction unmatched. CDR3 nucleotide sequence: TGTGCCAGCAGTTGGACAGGGGAAGGAGACATTCAGTACTTC. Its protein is CASSWTGEGDIQYF.

The CDR3 region is CASSLVGDQPQHF. The CDR3 region has the DNA TGTGCCAGCAGCTTAGTAGGGGATCAGCCCCAGCATTTT. The chain employs TRBV7-9 and TRBJ1-5, with D possibly being TRBD1 (5 bases). The germline CDR1 and CDR2 sequences are SEHNR and FQNEAQ (reference sequence). Trimming took off 1 base at V and 5 bases at J, with 6 bases between the two ends. The CDR3 totals 13 residues.